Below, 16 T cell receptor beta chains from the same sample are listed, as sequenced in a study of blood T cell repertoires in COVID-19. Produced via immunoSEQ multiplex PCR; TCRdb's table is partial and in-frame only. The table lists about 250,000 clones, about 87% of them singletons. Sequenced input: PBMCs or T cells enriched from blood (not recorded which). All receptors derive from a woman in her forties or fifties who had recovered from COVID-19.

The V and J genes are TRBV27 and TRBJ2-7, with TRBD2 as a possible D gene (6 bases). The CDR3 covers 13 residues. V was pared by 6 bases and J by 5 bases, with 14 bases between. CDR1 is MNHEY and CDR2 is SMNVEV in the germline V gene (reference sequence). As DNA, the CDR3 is TGTGCCAGCAGCGGAGGGGTTCGAGACGAGCAGTACTTC. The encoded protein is CASSGGVRDEQYF.

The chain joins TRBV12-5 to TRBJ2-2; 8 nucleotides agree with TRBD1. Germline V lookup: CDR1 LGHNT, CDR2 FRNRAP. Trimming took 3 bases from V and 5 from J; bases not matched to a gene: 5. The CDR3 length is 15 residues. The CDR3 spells CASGFRTGGTGELFF. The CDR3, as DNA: TGTGCTAGTGGTTTCCGAACAGGGGGAACCGGGGAGCTGTTTTTT.

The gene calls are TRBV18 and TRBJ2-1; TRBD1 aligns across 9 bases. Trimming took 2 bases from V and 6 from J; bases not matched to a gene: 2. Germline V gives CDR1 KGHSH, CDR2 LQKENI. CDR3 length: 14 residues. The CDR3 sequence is CASSPGTGSNEQFF. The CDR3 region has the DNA TGTGCCAGCTCACCAGGGACAGGGTCCAATGAGCAGTTCTTC. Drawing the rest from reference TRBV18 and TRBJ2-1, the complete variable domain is NAGVMQNPRHLVRRRGQEARLRCSPMKGHSHVYWYRQLPEEGLKFMVYLQKENIIDESGMPKERFSAEFPKEGPSILRIQQVVRGDSAAYFCASSPGTGSNEQFFGPGTRLTVL.

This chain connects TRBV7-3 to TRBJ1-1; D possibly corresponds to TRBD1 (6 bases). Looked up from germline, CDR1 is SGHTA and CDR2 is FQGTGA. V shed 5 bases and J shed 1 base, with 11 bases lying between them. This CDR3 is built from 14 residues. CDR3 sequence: CASSHRGGNTEAFF. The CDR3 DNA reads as TGTGCCAGCAGCCACAGAGGGGGGAACACTGAAGCTTTCTTT. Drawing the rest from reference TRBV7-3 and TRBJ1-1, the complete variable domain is GAGVSQTPSNKVTEKGKYVELRCDPISGHTALYWYRQSLGQGPEFLIYFQGTGAADDSGLPNDRFFAVRPEGSVSTLKIQRTERGDSAVYLCASSHRGGNTEAFFGQGTRLTVV.

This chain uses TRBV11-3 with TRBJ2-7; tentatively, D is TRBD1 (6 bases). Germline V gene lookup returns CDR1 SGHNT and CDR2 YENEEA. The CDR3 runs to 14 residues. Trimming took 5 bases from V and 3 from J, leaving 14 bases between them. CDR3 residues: CASSNPPGHYEQYF. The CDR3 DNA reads TGTGCCAGCAGCAACCCCCCGGGACACTACGAGCAGTACTTC.

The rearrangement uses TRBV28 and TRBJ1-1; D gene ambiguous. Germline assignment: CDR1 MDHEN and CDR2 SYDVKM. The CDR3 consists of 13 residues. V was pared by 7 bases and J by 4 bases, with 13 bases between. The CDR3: CASIVGGGTEAFF. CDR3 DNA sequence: TGTGCCAGCATTGTCGGAGGTGGCACTGAAGCTTTCTTT.

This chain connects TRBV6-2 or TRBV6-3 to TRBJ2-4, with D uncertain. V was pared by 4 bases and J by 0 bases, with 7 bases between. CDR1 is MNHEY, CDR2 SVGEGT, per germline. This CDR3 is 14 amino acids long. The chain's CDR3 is CASSWPSAKNIQYF. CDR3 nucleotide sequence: TGTGCCAGCAGTTGGCCTTCAGCCAAAAACATTCAGTACTTC.

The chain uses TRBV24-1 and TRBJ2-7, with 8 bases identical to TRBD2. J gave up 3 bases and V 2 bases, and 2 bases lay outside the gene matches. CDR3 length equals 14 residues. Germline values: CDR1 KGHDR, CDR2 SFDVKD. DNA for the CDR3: TGTGCCACCAGTGATTCGGGGGGGCTCTACGAGCAGTACTTC. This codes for CATSDSGGLYEQYF.

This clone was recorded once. The CDR3 coding sequence is TGTGCCAGCAGCTCGGGACTAGCGGGAGAAGAGCAGTACTTC. Protein: CASSSGLAGEEQYF. This rearrangement joins TRBV7-2 to TRBJ2-7, with 14 bases lining up with TRBD2. The CDR3 has 14 residues. V was pared by 4 bases and J by 7 bases, with 3 bases of the junction left unmatched. Germline V CDR1 and CDR2: SGHTA, FQGNSA.

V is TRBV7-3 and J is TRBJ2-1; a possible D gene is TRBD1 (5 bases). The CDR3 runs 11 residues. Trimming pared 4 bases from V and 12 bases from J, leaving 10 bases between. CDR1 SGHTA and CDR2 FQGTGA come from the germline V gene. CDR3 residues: CASSSGAAQFF. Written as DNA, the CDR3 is TGTGCCAGCAGCTCTGGGGCAGCGCAGTTCTTC. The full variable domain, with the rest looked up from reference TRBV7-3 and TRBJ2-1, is GAGVSQTPSNKVTEKGKYVELRCDPISGHTALYWYRQSLGQGPEFLIYFQGTGAADDSGLPNDRFFAVRPEGSVSTLKIQRTERGDSAVYLCASSSGAAQFFGPGTRLTVL.

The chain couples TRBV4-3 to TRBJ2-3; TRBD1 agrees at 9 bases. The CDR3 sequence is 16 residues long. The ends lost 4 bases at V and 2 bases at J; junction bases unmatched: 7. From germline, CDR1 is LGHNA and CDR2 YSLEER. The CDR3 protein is CASSRDRDRVTDTQYF. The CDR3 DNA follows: TGCGCCAGCAGCCGCGACCGGGACAGGGTCACAGATACGCAGTATTTT.

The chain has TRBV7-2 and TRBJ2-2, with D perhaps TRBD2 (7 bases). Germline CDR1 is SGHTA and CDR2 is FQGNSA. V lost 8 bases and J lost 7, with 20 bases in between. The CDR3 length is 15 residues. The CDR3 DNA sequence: TGTGCCAGCCAGCTTAGTTCGGGGGGCGGCGGGGAGCTGTTTTTT. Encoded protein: CASQLSSGGGGELFF.

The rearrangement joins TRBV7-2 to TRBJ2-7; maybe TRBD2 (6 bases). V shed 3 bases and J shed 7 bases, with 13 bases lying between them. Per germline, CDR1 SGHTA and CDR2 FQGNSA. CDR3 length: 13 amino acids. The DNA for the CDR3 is TGTGCCAGCAGCTTGAGGATGGCGGGGGAGCAGTACTTC. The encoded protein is CASSLRMAGEQYF.

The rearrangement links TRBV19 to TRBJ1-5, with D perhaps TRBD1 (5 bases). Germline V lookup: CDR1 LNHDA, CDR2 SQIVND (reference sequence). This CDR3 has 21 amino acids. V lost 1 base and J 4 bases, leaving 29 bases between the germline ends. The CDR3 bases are TGTGCCAGTAGTATAGTCGTTGTCCCCGGGGGAGTGCGTGCAGGGAATCAGCCCCAGCATTTT. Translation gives CASSIVVVPGGVRAGNQPQHF.

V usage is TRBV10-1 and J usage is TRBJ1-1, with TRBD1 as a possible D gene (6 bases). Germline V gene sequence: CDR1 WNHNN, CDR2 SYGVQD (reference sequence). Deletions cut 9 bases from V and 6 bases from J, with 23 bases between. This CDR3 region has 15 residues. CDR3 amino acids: CARPRGGPRRSEAFF. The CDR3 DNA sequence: TGCGCCAGACCTAGGGGGGGCCCGAGGAGGTCTGAAGCTTTCTTT.

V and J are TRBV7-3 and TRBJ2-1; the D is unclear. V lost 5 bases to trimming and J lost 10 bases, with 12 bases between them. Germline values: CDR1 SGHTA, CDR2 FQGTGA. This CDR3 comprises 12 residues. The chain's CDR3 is CASSPRGQEQFF. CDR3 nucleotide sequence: TGTGCCAGCAGCCCACGAGGTCAGGAGCAGTTCTTC.